The 32 T cell receptor beta chains in this list originate from one sample, sequenced in a study of shared clonotypes between healthy human individuals. Naive CD8 cells lacked CD45RO and underwent positive selection for CCR7, leaving out terminally differentiated effector memory CD45RA+ cells. Here immunoSEQ multiplex PCR was the method, and the copy in TCRdb shows in-frame clones only, minus some. The table lists 1.5 million to 2.5 million clones, around 96% of them singletons. Source material: naive CD8+ T cells sorted from blood. The receptors were gathered from a man aged 18 to 35 in good health.

The V call is TRBV7-2, the J call TRBJ2-1, with a weak D call TRBD2 (6 bases). V lost 3 bases, J lost 4 bases, and 13 bases lay in between. Germline V gene sequence: CDR1 SGHTA, CDR2 FQGNSA. The length of the CDR3 is 15 residues. The CDR3 protein is CASSLLRGCYNEQFF. The CDR3 DNA sequence: TGTGCCAGCAGCTTGCTCCGGGGGTGTTACAATGAGCAGTTCTTC.

The chain is built from TRBV4-1 and TRBJ2-7, with D possibly being TRBD1 (5 bases). The CDR3 length is 16 residues. From germline, CDR1 is MGHRA and CDR2 YSYEKL. The V gene lost 1 base and the J gene lost 5 bases, with 18 bases spanning the gap. CDR3 in amino acids: CASSQVGDSRGNEQYF. In DNA, the CDR3 is TGCGCCAGCAGCCAAGTCGGAGACAGCCGCGGAAACGAGCAGTACTTC.

A remark on this clone: Other nucleotide sequences in the sample specify the same CDR3. This chain uses TRBV6-5 with TRBJ2-7, with 7 positions matching TRBD1. The germline V gene encodes CDR1 MNHEY and CDR2 SVGAGI. This CDR3 is 16 amino acids long. The V and J ends lost 0 bases and 1 base, in that order; junction bases with no gene match: 6. CDR3 loop: CASSYSTGSRSYEQYF. DNA of the CDR3: TGTGCCAGCAGTTACTCGACAGGGTCGAGGTCCTACGAGCAGTACTTC.

This chain joins TRBV11-2 and TRBJ1-2; TRBD1 matches at 7 bases. V lost 5 bases, J lost 5 bases, and 8 bases stayed unmatched. Looked up from germline, CDR1 is SGHAT and CDR2 is FQNNGV. CDR3 length equals 14 residues. The CDR3 region is CASSPTGALYGYTF. For the CDR3, the DNA is TGTGCCAGCAGCCCAACAGGGGCCCTATATGGCTACACCTTC.

The chain uses TRBV18 and TRBJ2-7; TRBD2 might be the D (6 bases). CDR3 size: 16 residues. Germline V gene sequence: CDR1 KGHSH, CDR2 LQKENI. V was trimmed by 2 bases and J by 0 bases, leaving 14 bases between them. The CDR3 DNA follows: TGTGCCAGCTCACCATCCCGGACTATAAGCTCCTACGAGCAGTACTTC. As protein: CASSPSRTISSYEQYF.

The V gene is TRBV5-4, the J gene TRBJ2-2; tentatively, D is TRBD1 or TRBD2 (6 bases each). The V and J ends lost 2 bases and 7 bases respectively, with 12 bases between them. The CDR3 totals 14 residues. Germline values: CDR1 SGHNT, CDR2 YYREEE (reference sequence). In DNA form, the CDR3 reads TGTGCCAGCAGCTTCGCCGGGGGCGGCGGGGAGCTGTTTTTT. It codes for CASSFAGGGGELFF.

This chain uses TRBV28 with TRBJ2-7; weak D call: TRBD1 (5 bases). Trimming pared 4 bases from V and 4 bases from J, leaving 17 bases between. Germline V lookup: CDR1 MDHEN, CDR2 SYDVKM. The CDR3 contains 15 residues. In DNA, the CDR3 is TGTGCCAGCAGTTCCGACCACACTGGGGCTTACGAGCAGTACTTC. Translated, it gives CASSSDHTGAYEQYF.

This chain links TRBV29-1 with TRBJ2-5, with TRBD1 as a possible D gene (6 bases). This CDR3 region has 13 residues. Germline V gene data show CDR1 as SQVTM and CDR2 as ANQGSEA. With 7 bases removed from V and 1 base from J, the gap between germline ends came to 13 bases. CDR3 DNA sequence: TGCAGCGCAGCAGGACAGATCCAAGAGACCCAGTACTTC. This encodes CSAAGQIQETQYF.

V gene TRBV27 combines with J gene TRBJ1-1, with D possibly being TRBD1 (5 bases). Trimming removed 3 bases from V and 7 bases from J, with 12 bases in between. Germline CDR1 MNHEY, CDR2 SMNVEV (reference sequence). CDR3 length: 13 residues. CDR3 amino acids: CASSFQGGVEAFF. The DNA of the CDR3 is TGTGCCAGCAGTTTTCAGGGAGGGGTTGAAGCTTTCTTT.

The V gene is TRBV6-1, the J gene TRBJ1-6; D not certain. The CDR3 consists of 15 residues. CDR1 is MNHNS and CDR2 is SASEGT in the germline V gene. The germline V and J ends were trimmed by 2 bases and 5 bases, with 10 bases remaining between them. The chain's CDR3 is CASSENGPDNSPLHF. The CDR3 DNA reads as TGTGCCAGCAGTGAAAATGGGCCCGATAATTCACCCCTCCACTTT.

The rearrangement links TRBV28 to TRBJ2-3; TRBD1 might be the D (5 bases). Germline CDR1 reads MDHEN; CDR2 reads SYDVKM. The CDR3 loop spans 14 amino acids. Trimming took 3 bases from V and 2 from J, leaving 9 bases between them. CDR3 sequence: CASSFDSNTDTQYF. CDR3 nucleotide sequence: TGTGCCAGCAGTTTCGACAGCAACACAGATACGCAGTATTTT.

V gene TRBV9 combines with J gene TRBJ1-1, with 8 positions matching TRBD1. Per germline, CDR1 SGDLS and CDR2 YYNGEE. The trim removed 3 bases at V and 7 bases at J, leaving 8 bases unmatched. This CDR3 has 14 residues. The CDR3 reads CASSAQGANGEAFF. The CDR3 DNA sequence: TGTGCCAGCAGCGCCCAGGGGGCGAACGGTGAAGCTTTCTTT.

V usage is TRBV5-5 and J usage is TRBJ2-2; maybe TRBD2 (6 bases). In germline, CDR1 is SGHKS, CDR2 YYEKEE (reference sequence). This CDR3 is 16 amino acids long. V lost 1 base to trimming and J lost 6 bases, with 16 bases between them. CDR3 sequence: CASSLWETGGAGELFF. The CDR3 nucleotides read TGTGCCAGCAGCTTGTGGGAAACCGGAGGGGCCGGGGAGCTGTTTTTT.

The chain links TRBV10-2 to TRBJ2-7; TRBD1 matches at 7 bases. Germline assignment: CDR1 WSHSY and CDR2 SAAADI. The trim removed 7 bases at V and 3 bases at J, leaving 6 bases unmatched. The CDR3 is 13 amino acids. CDR3: CASTSTGLYEQYF. In DNA form, the CDR3 reads TGCGCCAGCACCTCGACAGGGCTCTACGAGCAGTACTTC.

The CDR3 coding sequence is TGTGCCACCAGCAGAGATTTGGGAACATCAGGGAATGAGCAGTTCTTC. Its translation: CATSRDLGTSGNEQFF. The rearrangement joins TRBV15 to TRBJ2-1; D might be TRBD1 (5 bases). From germline, CDR1 is LNHNV and CDR2 YYDKDF (reference sequence). The CDR3 has 16 amino acids. V was clipped by 0 bases and J by 7 bases, with 16 bases between them.

This clone is a singleton in its sample. The rearrangement joins TRBV2 to TRBJ2-7; 9 positions match TRBD2. The germline V gene has CDR1 SNHLY and CDR2 FYNNEI. The CDR3 is 16 residues long. V shed 0 bases, J shed 5 bases, and the junction held 8 bases outside the gene matches. CDR3 residues: CASSEAWTSVNDEQYF. In DNA form, the CDR3 reads TGTGCCAGCAGTGAAGCCTGGACTAGCGTAAACGACGAGCAGTACTTC.

The chain joins TRBV5-4 to TRBJ1-1; no clear D. Germline V gives CDR1 SGHNT, CDR2 YYREEE (reference sequence). CDR3 length: 14 residues. V lost 0 bases and J lost 1, with 7 bases in between. The CDR3 region has the DNA TGTGCCAGCAGCTTGGAGGCTGCGAACACTGAAGCTTTCTTT. Translating it yields CASSLEAANTEAFF.

The genes are TRBV9 and TRBJ2-2; D remains unclear. This CDR3 region has 12 residues. CDR1 SGDLS and CDR2 YYNGEE come from the germline V gene. The V end was cut by 6 bases, the J end by 4 bases, with 7 bases between. In DNA form, the CDR3 reads TGTGCCAGCAAATCGTCCACCGGGGAGCTGTTTTTT. Its protein is CASKSSTGELFF.

The chain couples TRBV4-1 to TRBJ2-5; weak D call: TRBD1 (6 bases). With 4 bases removed from V and 2 bases from J, the gap between germline ends came to 17 bases. This CDR3 has 16 residues. Germline CDR1 is MGHRA and CDR2 is YSYEKL. The chain's CDR3 is CASSRTPDRLQETQYF. CDR3 nucleotides: TGCGCCAGCAGCCGTACACCGGACAGACTACAAGAGACCCAGTACTTC.

The chain combines TRBV9 with TRBJ1-4, with D tentatively TRBD1 (6 bases). V was clipped by 4 bases and J by 3 bases, with 13 bases between them. The CDR3 length is 15 residues. Germline V gene data show CDR1 as SGDLS and CDR2 as YYNGEE. As DNA, the CDR3 is TGTGCCAGCAGCCTGGGGCAGGGGCCTAATGAAAAACTGTTTTTT. Translating gives CASSLGQGPNEKLFF.

V is TRBV6-1 and J is TRBJ1-2, with D possibly being TRBD1 (5 bases). CDR3 length equals 12 residues. Germline V gene sequence: CDR1 MNHNS, CDR2 SASEGT. The V end lost 3 bases, the J end lost 8 bases, and 10 bases lay between the germline ends. The CDR3 reads CASSDTGGGYTF. The CDR3 coding sequence is TGTGCCAGCAGTGACACGGGGGGAGGCTACACCTTC.

The chain carries TRBV5-4 and TRBJ2-7; tentative D call: TRBD2 (5 bases). The CDR3 length is 15 residues. Germline CDR1 SGHNT, CDR2 YYREEE (reference sequence). The V and J ends lost 0 bases and 0 bases respectively, with 10 bases between them. CDR3 nucleotides: TGTGCCAGCAGCTTGGGTTCGACTAACTCCTACGAGCAGTACTTC. Translated: CASSLGSTNSYEQYF.

V is TRBV9 and J is TRBJ2-2, with TRBD2 matching 7 bases. The V gene end was trimmed by 0 bases and the J gene end by 6 bases; junction bases not matched to a gene: 8. Germline CDR1 reads SGDLS; CDR2 reads YYNGEE. The CDR3 is made up of 16 amino acids. CDR3 residues: CASSVDLSGFPGELFF. The CDR3 nucleotides read TGTGCCAGCAGCGTAGATCTTAGCGGGTTCCCCGGGGAGCTGTTTTTT.

This clone was observed once. This rearrangement joins TRBV25-1 to TRBJ2-3; D may be TRBD2 (5 bases). V was trimmed by 5 bases and J by 5 bases, leaving 17 bases between them. CDR3 length equals 15 residues. Germline CDR1 reads MGHDK; CDR2 reads SYGVNS. CDR3 nucleotides: TGTGCCAGCAGTTACCTAGCAAACACACAAGATACGCAGTATTTT. It encodes CASSYLANTQDTQYF. Full variable domain (missing parts from reference TRBV25-1 and TRBJ2-3): EADIYQTPRYLVIGTGKKITLECSQTMGHDKMYWYQQDPGMELHLIHYSYGVNSTEKGDLSSESTVSRIRTEHFPLTLESARPSHTSQYLCASSYLANTQDTQYFGPGTRLTVL.

The chain has TRBV29-1 and TRBJ1-2, with 7 bases matching TRBD1. The CDR3 covers 12 residues. Germline CDR1 SQVTM, CDR2 ANQGSEA. The junction had 4 bases not matched to a gene; V was cut back by 7 bases and J by 2 bases. The chain's CDR3 is CSGGTENYGYTF. CDR3 nucleotides: TGCAGCGGTGGGACAGAAAACTATGGCTACACCTTC.

This clone showed up just once. The chain employs TRBV7-8 and TRBJ2-5; TRBD2 is a possible D gene (6 bases). The CDR3 contains 17 residues. The V end lost 1 base, the J end lost 5 bases, and 20 bases lay between the germline ends. Germline assignment: CDR1 SGHVS and CDR2 FQNEAQ. In nucleotides, the CDR3 is TGTGCCAGCAGCTTAGGAATGATTGGAGCGGGTGCGGAGACCCAGTACTTC. Amino acid sequence: CASSLGMIGAGAETQYF.

A note on this clone: Other DNA sequences in the sample encode the same CDR3. The genes are TRBV27 and TRBJ2-2; D ambiguous. The CDR3 is 14 residues long. Trimming took off 4 bases at V and 0 bases at J, with 6 bases between the two ends. CDR1 and CDR2 from the germline V gene are MNHEY and SMNVEV (reference sequence). The CDR3 DNA follows: TGTGCCAGCAGTTATGGTTCGAACACCGGGGAGCTGTTTTTT. This encodes CASSYGSNTGELFF.

The chain joins TRBV15 to TRBJ1-6; no clear D. Germline CDR1 reads LNHNV; CDR2 reads YYDKDF (reference sequence). This CDR3 has 16 amino acids. V dropped 0 bases and J dropped 3 bases, with 9 bases sitting between them. DNA for the CDR3: TGTGCCACCAGCAGAGATGTCACAGACTATAATTCACCCCTCCACTTT. It specifies CATSRDVTDYNSPLHF.

The CDR3 DNA reads as TGTGCCAGCAGCTTGAGGGGGCTCTCTGGGGCCAACGTCCTGACTTTC. This translates into CASSLRGLSGANVLTF. V usage is TRBV7-6 and J usage is TRBJ2-6, with TRBD1 matching over 7 bases. Germline CDR1 and CDR2: SGHVS and FNYEAQ. V gave up 3 bases and J gave up 0 bases; unmatched junction bases: 2. This CDR3 spans 16 amino acids.

CDR3 sequence: CASSIASNEQFF. The CDR3 DNA reads TGTGCCAGTAGTATAGCTTCCAATGAGCAGTTCTTC. The chain recombines TRBV19 with TRBJ2-1; D unresolved. V was cut by 1 base and J by 6 bases, with 4 bases left in between. The length of the CDR3 is 12 residues. Germline CDR1 is LNHDA and CDR2 is SQIVND (reference sequence).

This chain connects TRBV29-1 to TRBJ2-1; 7 bases fit TRBD2. The CDR3 is 16 residues long. In germline, CDR1 is SQVTM, CDR2 ANQGSEA. The V gene end was trimmed by 1 base and the J gene end by 4 bases; junction bases not matched to a gene: 10. The CDR3 DNA reads TGCAGCGTTGAAGGAGCCTTATCGGGAGGATACAATGAGCAGTTCTTC. Protein product: CSVEGALSGGYNEQFF.

V is TRBV5-1 and J is TRBJ2-7; D is possibly TRBD2 (5 bases). The CDR3 runs 14 residues. Between the trimmed V and J ends, which lost 4 bases and 0 bases, there was a span of 11 bases. From germline, CDR1 is SGHRS and CDR2 YFSETQ. The CDR3 DNA reads TGCGCCAGCAGCCCAAGCGGCCCCTCCTACGAGCAGTACTTC. Translating it yields CASSPSGPSYEQYF.